This TCR beta chain was identified in a study of identical twins. Findings and caveats of the study: Less excess twin sharing appeared in beta out-of-frame sequences.

CDR3 size: 20 residues. Trimming at V came to 4 bases and at J to 2 bases, leaving 22 bases not matched to a gene. Each CDR3 protein is one row after TCRdb ran MiXCR on the 5' RACE reads. The table records some 590,000 distinct CDR3 sequences, nearly 10% of them present only once. This clonotype showed up many times. Its antigen is undetermined. The sample was also reused in another study, on yellow fever vaccine responses in identical twins.

This chain connects TRBV12-3 or TRBV12-4 to TRBJ2-7, with 8 bases fitting TRBD1. The TCR comes from a woman in her late teens or twenties in good health. Material for sequencing was PBMCs. Here the CDR3 DNA reads TGTGCCAGCAGTTCCCCGTTCTCCGACAGGGGCTATTTGACCACCTACGAGCAGTACTTC. Its translation is CASSSPFSDRGYLTTYEQYF.